This TCR beta chain is drawn from a study of T cell repertoires in cytomegalovirus infection. There are many counts of this clonotype. Trimming left V 6 bases short and J 5 bases short, with 16 bases between. The CDR3 is 15 residues long. Germline loops: CDR1 SGHTA, CDR2 FQGNSA. TCRdb re-called the reads with MiXCR, one entry per CDR3 protein. Of roughly 230,000 distinct CDR3 sequences in the sample, about 5.9% are singletons; the top ten hold 5.5% to 6.5%. This TCR derives from a human donor in good health (CMV status not recorded). Some clones in this sample may be carry-over from other donors' samples. Sequenced material: PBMCs. The chain uses TRBV7-2 and TRBJ2-2, with a tentative D call TRBD2 (6 bases). CDR3 sequence reads: CASREGLQGTGELFF. CDR3 DNA: TGTGCCAGCAGGGAGGGTCTTCAAGGGACCGGGGAGCTGTTTTTT.